These 20 T cell receptor beta chains originate from one sample sequenced in a study of cytomegalovirus exposure and HLA in healthy donors. PCR amplification relied on 60 Vbeta primers (plus 13 Jbeta primers). Using immunoSEQ multiplex PCR, the repertoire was profiled, and TCRdb retains in-frame clones only, with some absent. The sample shows around 150,000 clones, 65% to 80% of them seen only once. Material: PBMCs. These TCRs come from a man in his forties or fifties in good health and CMV-seronegative.

The V and J genes are TRBV6-1 and TRBJ2-7; 9 nucleotides agree with TRBD1. V was pared by 6 bases and J by 2 bases, with 8 bases of the junction left unmatched. Germline CDR1 MNHNS, CDR2 SASEGT. The CDR3 has 15 amino acids. In DNA form, the CDR3 reads TGTGCCAGCAGCAAACAGGGGGCGCTCCCCTACGAGCAGTACTTC. Its translation: CASSKQGALPYEQYF.

The rearrangement links TRBV6-4 to TRBJ2-3; 10 nucleotides match TRBD1. V dropped 0 bases and J dropped 6; count of bases not matched to a gene: 3. CDR3 length: 15 amino acids. Germline assignment: CDR1 MRHNA and CDR2 SNTAGT. The CDR3 DNA reads as TGTGCCAGCAGTGACTCCGGGACAGGGGCCGATACGCAGTATTTT. It yields the protein CASSDSGTGADTQYF.

This clone was seen only once. V usage is TRBV7-8 and J usage is TRBJ1-2; possibly TRBD1 for D (5 bases). From germline, CDR1 is SGHVS and CDR2 FQNEAQ. The length of the CDR3 is 14 residues. The V end was cut by 5 bases, the J end by 2 bases, with 12 bases between. The CDR3 spells CASSDSTANYGYTF. The CDR3 DNA reads TGTGCCAGCAGCGACTCGACAGCCAACTATGGCTACACCTTC.

This rearrangement joins TRBV4-3 to TRBJ2-1, with 10 bases that match TRBD2. The trim removed 1 base at V and 4 bases at J, leaving 4 bases unmatched. This CDR3 spans 16 amino acids. Germline lookup yields CDR1 LGHNA and CDR2 YSLEER. In nucleotides, the CDR3 is TGCGCCAGCAGCCAAGGGCGGACTAGCGGTTACAATGAGCAGTTCTTC. Its protein product is CASSQGRTSGYNEQFF.

This clone occurred a few times. The chain couples TRBV5-4 to TRBJ2-2, with 7 bases matching TRBD1. This CDR3 has 14 amino acids. Germline trimming cut 4 bases from V and 7 bases from J; bases unmatched to any gene: 7. CDR1 is SGHNT and CDR2 is YYREEE in the germline V gene (reference sequence). CDR3 region: CASSVLTGDGELFF. The DNA of the CDR3 is TGTGCCAGCAGCGTACTTACAGGGGACGGGGAGCTGTTTTTT.

V gene TRBV15 combines with J gene TRBJ2-7; 7 positions agree with TRBD1. V dropped 4 bases and J dropped 3; count of bases not matched to a gene: 6. CDR3 length: 14 amino acids. Germline V lookup: CDR1 LNHNV, CDR2 YYDKDF (reference sequence). The CDR3 here is CATSMRDRVYEQYF. Here the CDR3 DNA reads TGTGCCACCAGCATGCGTGACAGGGTCTACGAGCAGTACTTC.

The V and J genes are TRBV7-2 and TRBJ2-7, with 11 bases identical to TRBD2. Trimming took 5 bases from V and 0 from J; bases not matched to a gene: 6. The germline CDR1 and CDR2 sequences are SGHTA and FQGNSA. The CDR3 is 16 residues long. The CDR3 here is CASSRLAGLISYEQYF. CDR3 nucleotide sequence: TGTGCCAGCAGCCGACTAGCGGGACTTATCTCCTACGAGCAGTACTTC.

The chain carries TRBV28 and TRBJ2-4; D unclear. The germline CDR1 and CDR2 sequences are MDHEN and SYDVKM. Trimming stripped 4 bases from V and 1 base from J, with 11 bases between. The CDR3 extends over 15 amino acids. CDR3 sequence reads: CASSSRHAAKNIQYF. CDR3 in DNA: TGTGCCAGCAGTTCTCGTCATGCGGCCAAAAACATTCAGTACTTC.

In this sample, this clone turned up a few times. The rearrangement links TRBV28 to TRBJ2-1, with 12 nucleotides matching TRBD2. V lost 3 bases, J lost 7 bases, and 10 bases stayed unmatched. The CDR3 covers 17 residues. From germline, CDR1 is MDHEN and CDR2 SYDVKM. The DNA of the CDR3 is TGTGCCAGCAGTTTTCCGCTAGCGGGAGGGCCAAGGAATGAGCAGTTCTTC. The encoded protein is CASSFPLAGGPRNEQFF.

CDR3 DNA sequence: TGCAGCGCAGGACAGGGATCCTACGAGCAGTACTTC. It translates to CSAGQGSYEQYF. The chain combines TRBV29-1 with TRBJ2-7; 8 bases line up with TRBD1. The CDR3 covers 12 residues. The V and J ends lost 7 bases and 1 base, in that order; junction bases with no gene match: 3. Germline V lookup: CDR1 SQVTM, CDR2 ANQGSEA.

V and J are TRBV28 and TRBJ2-1; maybe TRBD2 (7 bases). Trimming pared 3 bases from V and 8 bases from J, leaving 17 bases between. Per the germline V gene, CDR1 is MDHEN and CDR2 is SYDVKM. This CDR3 is built from 15 residues. CDR3 in amino acids: CASSLRGPFRDEQFF. As DNA, the CDR3 is TGTGCCAGCAGTTTGCGGGGGCCCTTCCGCGATGAGCAGTTCTTC.

The chain is built from TRBV7-9 and TRBJ2-3; no clear D. CDR1 and CDR2 from the germline V gene are SEHNR and FQNEAQ (reference sequence). V gave up 3 bases and J gave up 5 bases, with 6 bases separating them. This CDR3 has 12 residues. The CDR3 reads CASSFLEDTQYF. The CDR3 DNA sequence: TGTGCCAGCAGCTTTCTAGAAGATACGCAGTATTTT.

The chain joins TRBV30 to TRBJ2-4; D is unresolved. CDR1 is GTSNPN and CDR2 is SVGIG in the germline V gene (reference sequence). Trimming took 1 base from V and 0 from J, leaving 13 bases between them. The CDR3 totals 16 residues. The CDR3 protein is CAWSGPTLLAKNIQYF. The CDR3 DNA reads TGTGCCTGGAGTGGGCCAACGCTTCTAGCCAAAAACATTCAGTACTTC.

This clone was found a few times. The chain combines TRBV28 with TRBJ2-7; no reliable D call. The germline V gene has CDR1 MDHEN and CDR2 SYDVKM. Between the trimmed V and J ends, which lost 5 bases and 4 bases, there was a span of 12 bases. The CDR3 sequence is 13 residues long. The CDR3 bases are TGTGCCAGCAGTCTCCCAGACAAGTACGAGCAGTACTTC. Its translation is CASSLPDKYEQYF. The variable domain in full, completed from reference TRBV28 and TRBJ2-7, reads DVKVTQSSRYLVKRTGEKVFLECVQDMDHENMFWYRQDPGLGLRLIYFSYDVKMKEKGDIPEGYSVSREKKERFSLILESASTNQTSMYLCASSLPDKYEQYFGPGTRLTVT.

The V and J genes are TRBV30 and TRBJ1-5; D is perhaps TRBD1 (6 bases). The CDR3 has 13 amino acids. V was clipped by 1 base and J by 5 bases, with 9 bases between them. Germline-derived CDR1 and CDR2 are GTSNPN and SVGIG (reference sequence). As DNA, the CDR3 is TGTGCCTGGAGTGAACAGGGTGATCAGCCCCAGCATTTT. This codes for CAWSEQGDQPQHF.

The V call is TRBV5-1, the J call TRBJ2-5; 13 nucleotides align to TRBD2. Germline V gene lookup returns CDR1 SGHRS and CDR2 YFSETQ. Losses at the gene ends were 4 bases for V and 2 bases for J; bases not matched to a gene: 2. The CDR3 contains 15 residues. CDR3 protein: CASSPGLAGQETQYF. The CDR3 coding sequence is TGCGCCAGCAGCCCGGGACTAGCGGGACAAGAGACCCAGTACTTC.

V and J are TRBV27 and TRBJ2-5; D is possibly TRBD2 (5 bases). The V gene's germline CDR1 is MNHEY and CDR2 SMNVEV (reference sequence). V lost 2 bases and J lost 7, with 14 bases in between. CDR3 length equals 14 residues. CDR3 sequence: CASSLSLAGGTQYF. As DNA, the CDR3 is TGTGCCAGCAGTTTAAGTCTAGCTGGTGGGACCCAGTACTTC.

This clone was seen just once. The rearrangement links TRBV5-1 to TRBJ2-3; 9 nucleotides match TRBD2. J lost 0 bases, V lost 4 bases, and 6 bases had no gene match. Per germline, CDR1 SGHRS and CDR2 YFSETQ. The CDR3 length is 16 residues. CDR3: CASSRTLAGSTDTQYF. In DNA form, the CDR3 reads TGCGCCAGCAGCCGGACTCTAGCGGGAAGCACAGATACGCAGTATTTT.

Comment on this clone: A junction boundary mismatches the germline segment, possibly from a read error. This chain connects TRBV7-7 to TRBJ2-1; 7 bases align to TRBD2. CDR1 SSHAT and CDR2 FNYEAQ come from the germline V gene (reference sequence). CDR3 length: 14 amino acids. The CDR3 DNA is TGTGCTAGCAGTGCCGGGACTAAATACAATGAGCAGTTCTTC. Translating it yields CASSAGTKYNEQFF.

The gene calls are TRBV19 and TRBJ1-5; D gene ambiguous. The V end was cut by 7 bases, the J end by 1 base, with 11 bases between. The CDR3 is made up of 14 amino acids. Per germline, CDR1 LNHDA and CDR2 SQIVND (reference sequence). Written as DNA, the CDR3 is TGTGCCAGTAAGGCTAGGCAGAGCAATCAGCCCCAGCATTTT. The encoded protein is CASKARQSNQPQHF. The variable domain in full, completed from reference TRBV19 and TRBJ1-5, reads DGGITQSPKYLFRKEGQNVTLSCEQNLNHDAMYWYRQDPGQGLRLIYYSQIVNDFQKGDIAEGYSVSREKKESFPLTVTSAQKNPTAFYLCASKARQSNQPQHFGDGTRLSIL.